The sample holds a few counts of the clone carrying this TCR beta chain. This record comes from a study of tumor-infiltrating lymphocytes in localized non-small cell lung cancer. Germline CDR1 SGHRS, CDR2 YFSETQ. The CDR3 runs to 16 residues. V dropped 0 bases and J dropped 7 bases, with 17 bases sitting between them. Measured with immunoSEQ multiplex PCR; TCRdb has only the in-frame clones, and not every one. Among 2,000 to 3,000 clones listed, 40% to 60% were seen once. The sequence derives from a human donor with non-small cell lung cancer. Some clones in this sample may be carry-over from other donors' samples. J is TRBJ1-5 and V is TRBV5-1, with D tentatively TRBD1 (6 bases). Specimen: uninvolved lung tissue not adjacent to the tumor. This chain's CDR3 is CASSLEYREAGQPQHF. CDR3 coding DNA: TGCGCCAGCAGCTTGGAATACAGGGAAGCGGGGCAGCCCCAGCATTTT. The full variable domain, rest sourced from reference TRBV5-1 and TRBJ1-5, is KAGVTQTPRYLIKTRGQQVTLSCSPISGHRSVSWYQQTPGQGLQFLFEYFSETQRNKGNFPGRFSGRQFSNSRSEMNVSTLELGDSALYLCASSLEYREAGQPQHFGDGTRLSIL.